This is a list of T cell receptor beta chains from one sample in a study of shared clonotypes between healthy human individuals. The repertoire was sequenced with immunoSEQ multiplex PCR; TCRdb's copy has only in-frame clones and lacks some. The sample contains around 2.3 million clones, around 95% of which appear only once. Input material: naive CD4+ T cells sorted from blood. All receptors derive from a man younger than 35 in good health. CDR3s include the opening cysteine and the closing phenylalanine or tryptophan. Fields, in order: D gene, clone size, V gene, CDR3 length, J gene, CDR3 DNA, CDR3 protein. The D gene is left open where the match is weak. Part of the rows lack a size; the others show once, few, many or a class for expanded clones.

NA	NA	TRBV7-9	15	TRBJ2-3	TGTGCCAGCAGCTTAACGCCGGGTGGGACAGATACGCAGTATTTT	CASSLTPGGTDTQYF
NA	NA	TRBV30	12	TRBJ2-7	TGTGCCTGGAGTGGCCCCACAGTCGAGCAGTACTTC	CAWSGPTVEQYF
NA	NA	TRBV6-1	12	TRBJ2-7	TGTGCCAGCAGTCCTCGGGGCTACGAGCAGTACTTC	CASSPRGYEQYF
NA	NA	TRBV11-2	14	TRBJ1-2	TGTGCCAGCAGCTTAGCGCGGGCCACGGGAGGCTACACCTTC	CASSLARATGGYTF
NA	NA	TRBV7-9	13	TRBJ1-1	TGTGCCAGCAAACTACAGGAGAACACTGAAGCTTTCTTT	CASKLQENTEAFF
NA	NA	TRBV30	12	TRBJ2-5	TGTGCCTGGAGTTCCCTCGCAGAGACCCAGTACTTC	CAWSSLAETQYF
NA	NA	TRBV5-1	14	TRBJ2-2	TGCGCCAGCAGCCCCGGAATTAACACCGGGGAGCTGTTTTTT	CASSPGINTGELFF
NA	NA	TRBV2	15	TRBJ1-6	TGTGCCAGCAGTAGCGGGTCATCCTATAATTCACCCCTCCACTTT	CASSSGSSYNSPLHF
NA	few	TRBV10-2	13	TRBJ2-5	TGCGCCAGCAGTGGGGGCAAGCAAGAGACCCAGTACTTC	CASSGGKQETQYF
TRBD1	NA	TRBV14	14	TRBJ2-4	TGTGCCAGCAGCTCCCCGGGACAGGCCACTATTCAGTACTTC	CASSSPGQATIQYF
TRBD2	NA	TRBV6-1	14	TRBJ2-1	TGTGCCAGCAGTGAAGTGGCGGGAGTTCATGAGCAGTTCTTC	CASSEVAGVHEQFF
NA	NA	TRBV19	13	TRBJ2-1	TGTGCCAGTAGCGACAGGTCTTACAATGAGCAGTTCTTC	CASSDRSYNEQFF
NA	once	TRBV6-4	15	TRBJ2-3	TGTGCCAGCAGTGACTCGATGACTAGCACAGATACGCAGTATTTT	CASSDSMTSTDTQYF
TRBD1	NA	TRBV5-4	15	TRBJ1-2	TGTGCCAGCAGCTTGTGGGCAGGGGGCGGCCGTGGCTACACCTTC	CASSLWAGGGRGYTF
TRBD2	NA	TRBV6-5	13	TRBJ2-5	TGTGCCAGCAACGGACTAGCGAGAGAGACCCAGTACTTC	CASNGLARETQYF
TRBD2	NA	TRBV7-6	16	TRBJ2-5	TGTGCCAGCAGCTTAGCGACTAGCGGGACCCTAGAGACCCAGTACTTC	CASSLATSGTLETQYF
NA	NA	TRBV19	14	TRBJ1-1	TGTGCCAGTAGTATAGACGGCGAGAACACTGAAGCTTTCTTT	CASSIDGENTEAFF
NA	NA	TRBV7-9	14	TRBJ1-2	TGTGCCAGCAGCTTTCTAGAGGCTGCGGAAGGCTACACCTTC	CASSFLEAAEGYTF
TRBD1	NA	TRBV7-2	16	TRBJ2-7	TGTGCCAGCAGCTTAGTTTGGACAGGGCTCTCCTACGAGCAGTACTTC	CASSLVWTGLSYEQYF
TRBD1	NA	TRBV10-2	17	TRBJ2-1	TGCGCCAGCAGTTCCGGGACAGGACTTCTTGTCTACAATGAGCAGTTCTTC	CASSSGTGLLVYNEQFF
TRBD1	NA	TRBV7-9	17	TRBJ1-3	TGTGCCAGCAGCTTGACAGGGGGACGGAGTATTGGAAACACCATATATTTT	CASSLTGGRSIGNTIYF
NA	NA	TRBV28	14	TRBJ2-2	TGTGCCAGCAGCCGGAGGACAGCTACCGGGGAGCTGTTTTTT	CASSRRTATGELFF
TRBD1	NA	TRBV6-1	11	TRBJ2-7	TGTGCCACCGGACAGGCCTACGAGCAGTACTTC	CATGQAYEQYF
NA	NA	TRBV27	13	TRBJ1-1	TGTGCCAGCAGTTGGGACTTGGGCACTGAAGCTTTCTTT	CASSWDLGTEAFF
TRBD2	NA	TRBV9	17	TRBJ2-2	TGTGCCAGCAGCGTAGGGGCTAGCGGAATGAACACCGGGGAGCTGTTTTTT	CASSVGASGMNTGELFF
TRBD1	NA	TRBV11-2	17	TRBJ1-1	TGTGCCAGCAGTCGAATCCCGGGACAGGGAACGAACACTGAAGCTTTCTTT	CASSRIPGQGTNTEAFF
NA	NA	TRBV6-5	14	TRBJ1-5	TGTGCCAGCAGTTACTCTGAGGGCTATCAGCCCCAGCATTTT	CASSYSEGYQPQHF
NA	NA	TRBV25-1	12	TRBJ2-1	TGTGCCAGCAGCAGGGGCCAACGGGAGCAGTTCTTC	CASSRGQREQFF
NA	NA	TRBV28	12	TRBJ2-1	TGTGCCAGCAGTTTAATTTTTCTTGAGCAGTTCTTC	CASSLIFLEQFF
TRBD2	NA	TRBV5-1	15	TRBJ2-5	TGCGCCAGCATACCGACTAGCGGAGGGGGAGAGACCCAGTACTTC	CASIPTSGGGETQYF
TRBD1	once	TRBV5-8	16	TRBJ1-2	TGTGCCAGCAGCTTGGATTTGGGACAGCTGGACTATGGCTACACCTTC	CASSLDLGQLDYGYTF
NA	once	TRBV5-1	15	TRBJ2-1	TGCGCCAGCAGCCGGGTAAGGGGCCCCTACAATGAGCAGTTCTTC	CASSRVRGPYNEQFF
NA	NA	TRBV5-1	16	TRBJ2-1	TGCGCCAGCAGCTCAGGCCAGGGTATATCCTACAATGAGCAGTTCTTC	CASSSGQGISYNEQFF
NA	NA	TRBV2	12	TRBJ1-6	TGTGCCAGCAGTGAGGGGTTGTCACCCCTCCACTTT	CASSEGLSPLHF
NA	NA	TRBV7-9	14	TRBJ2-7	TGTGCCAGCAGCTTAACGACAGCCTCCTACGAGCAGTACTTC	CASSLTTASYEQYF
NA	NA	TRBV25-1	12	TRBJ1-5	TGTGCCAGCAGTGAAGTAGGGGGACCCCAGCATTTT	CASSEVGGPQHF
TRBD1	NA	TRBV6-5	13	TRBJ2-7	TGTGCCAGCAGTCGACAGGGGCACTACGAGCAGTACTTC	CASSRQGHYEQYF
TRBD1	NA	TRBV2	15	TRBJ1-5	TGTGCCAGCAGTGAACCCGGACAGGGCAATCAGCCCCAGCATTTT	CASSEPGQGNQPQHF
TRBD2	NA	TRBV19	12	TRBJ2-5	TGTGCCAGTAGATCGGGGGGAGAGACCCAGTACTTC	CASRSGGETQYF
NA	NA	TRBV6-5	11	TRBJ1-2	TGTGCCAGCACGAGAGGGAATGGCTACACCTTC	CASTRGNGYTF
NA	NA	TRBV18	13	TRBJ1-1	TGTGCCAGCTCACCCGGGGGGAACACTGAAGCCTTCTTT	CASSPGGNTEAFF
TRBD2	NA	TRBV10-3	14	TRBJ2-7	TGTGCCATCAGTACTAGCGGGAGAACCGACGAGCAGTACTTC	CAISTSGRTDEQYF
NA	NA	TRBV4-1	16	TRBJ1-2	TGCGCCAGCAGCCAAGATTATGGGGGGCAGGACTATGGCTACACCTTC	CASSQDYGGQDYGYTF
NA	NA	TRBV11-2	16	TRBJ2-1	TGTGCCAGCAGCCCTAGACCCAGGTTTATCTACAATGAGCAGTTCTTC	CASSPRPRFIYNEQFF
NA	NA	TRBV29-1	13	TRBJ2-3	TGCAGCGTTCAAGGACGGATCACAGATACGCAGTATTTT	CSVQGRITDTQYF
NA	NA	TRBV14	14	TRBJ2-5	TGTGCCAGCAGCCATCAGGGGTGGCGGGAGACCCAGTACTTC	CASSHQGWRETQYF
NA	once	TRBV15	18	TRBJ1-1	TGTGCCACCAGCAGAGATCTGGACACGGAGTTGGGAAGGACTGAAGCTTTCTTT	CATSRDLDTELGRTEAFF
NA	NA	TRBV2	12	TRBJ1-2	TGTGCCAGCTCAGTAGCTAACTATGGCTACACCTTC	CASSVANYGYTF
TRBD2	NA	TRBV5-1	13	TRBJ2-7	TGCGCCAGCAGGGAAGCGGGATTCCACGAGCAGTACTTC	CASREAGFHEQYF
NA	NA	TRBV5-1	16	TRBJ2-5	TGCGCCAGCAGCTTGGCCCCTGGGCGGCGACAAGAGACCCAGTACTTC	CASSLAPGRRQETQYF
NA	NA	TRBV25-1	13	TRBJ2-1	TGTGCCAGCACACGGGACTTCCTCTATGAGCAGTTCTTC	CASTRDFLYEQFF
TRBD1	NA	TRBV6-1	16	TRBJ1-1	TGTGCCAGCAGAGAAACAGGGGCAATCATGAACACTGAAGCTTTCTTT	CASRETGAIMNTEAFF
NA	once	TRBV6-5	15	TRBJ1-2	TGTGCCAGCAGTTATTTCCAGCGGGCTAACTATGGCTACACCTTC	CASSYFQRANYGYTF
NA	NA	TRBV7-8	14	TRBJ2-5	TGTGCCAGCAGCTTAGCGATAGGCTTTGCGACCCAGTACTTC	CASSLAIGFATQYF
TRBD1	NA	TRBV10-2	17	TRBJ2-1	TGCGCCAGCAGTGAGTCCATGGGGACAGCTTCTTTTAATGAGCAGTTCTTC	CASSESMGTASFNEQFF
NA	NA	TRBV2	12	TRBJ2-1	TGTGCCAGCAGGCTAGCGCAGAATGAGCAGTTCTTC	CASRLAQNEQFF
TRBD2	NA	TRBV7-2	19	TRBJ2-2	TGTGCCAGCAGCCCTTTTGCGGGAGGGCACAGCGTTGACACCGGGGAGCTGTTTTTT	CASSPFAGGHSVDTGELFF
NA	NA	TRBV7-2	13	TRBJ2-5	TGTGCCAGCAGCTGGGGAGGACAAGAGACCCAGTACTTC	CASSWGGQETQYF
TRBD2	NA	TRBV5-1	15	TRBJ2-7	TGCGCCAGCAGCTTGGGGACTAGCGGGGGGTACGAGCAGTACTTC	CASSLGTSGGYEQYF
TRBD1	NA	TRBV7-9	15	TRBJ2-4	TGTGCCAGCAGCTTAGAGAGGACAGGGGTAAACATTCAGTACTTC	CASSLERTGVNIQYF